What follows is one T cell receptor beta chain and its context. These data originate in a study of T cells expressing NK-cell markers. Germline V gene lookup returns CDR1 LGHNA and CDR2 YNFKEQ. The CDR3 has 17 residues. Reprocessing the 5' RACE reads, TCRdb reports a single entry for every CDR3 protein and omits DNA. The sample holds about 160,000 distinct CDR3 sequences. Material for sequencing was blood T cells: a sorted CD56 or NKG2C T cell subset, CD4+ or CD8+ T cells, or bulk PBMC T cells (not recorded which). The chain is built from TRBV4-2 and TRBJ2-5; checking the TCRdb D call of TRBD1 is not possible without DNA. This sequence was found in a woman between 18 and 69 years old in good health. CDR3 sequence reads: CASSRPGAGTQQETQYF.